Listed below are T cell receptor beta chains from one sample, sequenced in a study of technical replicates of blood from a handful of donors. Generated by immunoSEQ multiplex PCR, the TCRdb table keeps only in-frame clones and is missing some. This sample has about 76,000 clones; 80% to 90% occur once, and the top ten carry 4.5% to 5.5%. Source material: PBMCs. All receptors come from a human donor in good health. Some clones in this sample may be carry-over from other donors' samples. Each CDR3 is given with its conserved first and last residue. The D gene is left open where the match is weak. Clone size is stated in some rows and not others, as once, few, many or a class when expanded.

V gene: TRBV7-2; D gene: NA; clone size: NA; J gene: TRBJ1-4; CDR3 protein: CASSSIATNEKLFF; CDR3 DNA: TGTGCCAGCAGCTCAATTGCAACTAATGAAAAACTGTTTTTT
V gene: TRBV6-6; D gene: NA; clone size: NA; J gene: TRBJ2-7; CDR3 protein: CASSYSGGGSGEQYF; CDR3 DNA: TGTGCCAGCAGTTACTCGGGTGGGGGCTCTGGGGAGCAGTACTTC
V gene: TRBV6-1; D gene: NA; clone size: NA; J gene: TRBJ2-7; CDR3 protein: CASSRDSLGYEQYF; CDR3 DNA: TGTGCCAGCAGCCGGGACTCCCTAGGGTACGAGCAGTACTTC
V gene: TRBV7-9; D gene: NA; clone size: NA; J gene: TRBJ1-1; CDR3 protein: CASSPEAEAFF; CDR3 DNA: TGTGCCAGCAGCCCCGAGGCTGAAGCTTTCTTT
V gene: TRBV7-9; D gene: NA; clone size: NA; J gene: TRBJ1-3; CDR3 protein: CASSPTDSGNTIYF; CDR3 DNA: TGTGCCAGCAGCCCGACTGATTCTGGAAACACCATATATTTT
V gene: TRBV7-9; D gene: TRBD1; clone size: NA; J gene: TRBJ2-7; CDR3 protein: CASSMPGQGSYEQYF; CDR3 DNA: TGTGCCAGCAGCATGCCGGGACAGGGGTCCTACGAGCAGTACTTC
V gene: TRBV19; D gene: NA; clone size: NA; J gene: TRBJ2-1; CDR3 protein: CASAGQHSYNEQFF; CDR3 DNA: TGTGCCAGCGCGGGACAGCACTCCTACAATGAGCAGTTCTTC
V gene: TRBV6-4; D gene: TRBD1; clone size: NA; J gene: TRBJ2-1; CDR3 protein: CASSPAGTGGYNEQFF; CDR3 DNA: TGTGCCAGCAGTCCGGCTGGGACAGGGGGCTACAATGAGCAGTTCTTC
V gene: TRBV5-1; D gene: NA; clone size: NA; J gene: TRBJ1-2; CDR3 protein: CASSKDGGDYGYTF; CDR3 DNA: TGCGCCAGCAGCAAGGACGGAGGCGACTATGGCTACACCTTC
V gene: TRBV9; D gene: NA; clone size: few; J gene: TRBJ2-3; CDR3 protein: CASRRSLAQSTDTQYF; CDR3 DNA: TGTGCCAGCAGGAGATCCTTAGCGCAGAGCACAGATACGCAGTATTTT
V gene: TRBV7-2; D gene: NA; clone size: NA; J gene: TRBJ1-1; CDR3 protein: CASSLVSGARVAEAFF; CDR3 DNA: TGTGCCAGCAGCTTAGTTAGCGGGGCGCGAGTTGCCGAAGCTTTCTTT
V gene: TRBV13; D gene: NA; clone size: NA; J gene: TRBJ2-7; CDR3 protein: CASSGGTKRYEQYF; CDR3 DNA: TGTGCCAGCAGCGGAGGGACGAAACGCTACGAGCAGTACTTC
V gene: TRBV30; D gene: NA; clone size: NA; J gene: TRBJ1-1; CDR3 protein: CAWSVGGMTEAFF; CDR3 DNA: TGTGCCTGGAGTGTGGGAGGGATGACTGAAGCTTTCTTT
V gene: TRBV11-2; D gene: TRBD2; clone size: NA; J gene: TRBJ2-5; CDR3 protein: CASSPGLAGGPGETQYF; CDR3 DNA: TGTGCCAGCAGCCCCGGTCTAGCGGGAGGGCCGGGGGAGACCCAGTACTTC
V gene: TRBV7-6; D gene: TRBD2; clone size: NA; J gene: TRBJ2-1; CDR3 protein: CASSLGGLAGNEQFF; CDR3 DNA: TGTGCCAGCAGCTTAGGGGGTCTAGCGGGGAATGAGCAGTTCTTC
V gene: TRBV29-1; D gene: TRBD1; clone size: NA; J gene: TRBJ2-1; CDR3 protein: CSVGPSSGGRNEQFF; CDR3 DNA: TGCAGCGTCGGCCCGAGTTCAGGGGGCAGGAATGAGCAGTTCTTC
V gene: TRBV5-1; D gene: NA; clone size: NA; J gene: TRBJ1-2; CDR3 protein: CASSLDRNYGYTF; CDR3 DNA: TGCGCCAGCAGCTTGGACAGGAACTATGGCTACACCTTC
V gene: TRBV5-4; D gene: NA; clone size: NA; J gene: TRBJ1-4; CDR3 protein: CASSLGGALHEKLFF; CDR3 DNA: TGTGCCAGCAGCTTAGGAGGGGCGCTTCATGAAAAACTGTTTTTT
V gene: TRBV4-2; D gene: TRBD1; clone size: NA; J gene: TRBJ1-1; CDR3 protein: CASSQVTKGQGEAFF; CDR3 DNA: TGTGCCAGCAGCCAAGTAACCAAGGGACAGGGTGAAGCTTTCTTT
V gene: TRBV4-3; D gene: NA; clone size: NA; J gene: TRBJ1-4; CDR3 protein: CASSRGVGANEKLFF; CDR3 DNA: TGCGCCAGCAGCCGTGGGGTAGGGGCTAATGAAAAACTGTTTTTT
V gene: TRBV10-3; D gene: NA; clone size: few; J gene: TRBJ1-1; CDR3 protein: CAISESTTSSEAFF; CDR3 DNA: TGTGCCATCAGTGAGTCGACGACAAGTAGTGAAGCTTTCTTT
V gene: TRBV15; D gene: TRBD2; clone size: NA; J gene: TRBJ2-1; CDR3 protein: CATSREGSGGRDEQFF; CDR3 DNA: TGTGCCACCAGCAGAGAGGGTAGCGGGGGTAGGGATGAGCAGTTCTTC
V gene: TRBV5-4; D gene: NA; clone size: NA; J gene: TRBJ2-5; CDR3 protein: CAGRGSGMEETQYF; CDR3 DNA: TGTGCCGGTAGGGGGAGCGGGATGGAGGAGACCCAGTACTTC
V gene: TRBV7-2; D gene: TRBD2; clone size: few; J gene: TRBJ2-7; CDR3 protein: CASSTSGTSEIYEQYF; CDR3 DNA: TGTGCCAGCAGCACCTCCGGGACTAGCGAAATCTACGAGCAGTACTTC
V gene: TRBV5-4; D gene: TRBD2; clone size: NA; J gene: TRBJ2-7; CDR3 protein: CASSLGSGGLGEQYF; CDR3 DNA: TGTGCCAGCAGCTTGGGTAGCGGGGGACTAGGCGAGCAGTACTTC
V gene: TRBV27; D gene: TRBD2; clone size: once; J gene: TRBJ2-7; CDR3 protein: CATAGGGRHEQYF; CDR3 DNA: TGTGCCACCGCGGGGGGGGGTCGCCACGAGCAGTACTTC
V gene: TRBV5-1; D gene: NA; clone size: once; J gene: TRBJ1-3; CDR3 protein: CASSLEPTGTSGNTIYF; CDR3 DNA: TGCGCCAGCAGCTTGGAACCGACAGGCACCTCTGGAAACACCATATATTTT